This paragraph covers one T cell receptor beta chain sequence. The specificity of this receptor is unknown. Nothing much larger sits one base from this clone, and base qualities are not available. The data stem from a study of response to subunit inactivated influenza vaccine (dated by TCRdb to between 2018 and 2020). Context from the whole study: Deep quantitative T cell receptor repertoire profiling was used in the study to track responses to a trivalent subunit inactivated influenza vaccine. General findings and caveats noted by the study authors: It was suggested by the authors that each seasonal influenza vaccination may recruit only a limited number of new T cells.

The library was built by means of RT-PCR. The listed sequencing device is Illumina HiSeq 2500. TCRdb took the public reads, trimmed them with fastp at Q25, ran MiXCR for clone calling and kept in-frame beta chains. Rows with one shared CDR3 protein collapse into an entry with the most common genes and DNA. This sample holds about 570,000 distinct CDR3 sequences; around 10% were observed only once. The ten most abundant clones make up approximately 10% of the sample. These records were also assigned to another study, of T cells expressing NK-cell markers. The other study reports the following: The TCR beta cDNA libraries were made using 5'RACE template switching, a step that added both a universal primer site and unique molecular identifiers. Three sorted T-cell subsets (CD3+CD56+NKG2C+, CD3+CD56+NKG2C- and CD3+CD56-NKG2C+) from roughly 8 donors had their TCR beta-chain repertoires profiled. Seven of the eight sequenced donors were HCMV-seropositive and one was HCMV-seronegative. In several experiments an anti-gammadeltaTCR antibody was added to restrict sorting to alphabetaTCR-expressing T cells. In more than 5 donors, the dominant CD3+CD56+NKG2C+ clonotypes ranked among the top 10 CD8+ clonotypes, making up 1.0-7.0% of CD8+ T cells. Those dominant clonotypes were again the most abundant among CD3+CD56-NKG2C+ cells in a handful of donors, at roughly 25-65%. It remained unclear whether the expanded NKG2C-expressing T cell clones were specific for HCMV antigens. The eight sequenced donors were randomly selected healthy volunteers, three men and five women. HCMV serostatus was determined by detecting HCMV-specific IgG in serum with a commercial ELISA kit. Ficoll density gradient centrifugation was used to isolate peripheral blood mononuclear cells from blood. For roughly six donors, bulk peripheral blood T-cell repertoires were additionally sequenced from unsorted PBMC. Priming for cDNA synthesis came from the TCR beta constant segment, and two successive PCR amplification steps followed. Sequencing of the libraries produced 2 x 150 bp reads on Illumina HiSeq 2000/2500, MiSeq or NextSeq. Reads were demultiplexed and grouped by UMI with MIGEC, and clonotypes were assembled and quantified with MiTCR. Only TCR cDNA sequences supported by at least two reads were kept to exclude erroneous sequences. The tcR package was used for downstream repertoire analysis, and clonotypes were matched between fractions using CDR3 nucleotide sequence together with V segment. Antigen specificity was annotated against VDJdb with VDJmatch, allowing one amino acid substitution in CDR3.

Here the sequenced sample was PBMCs from blood, taken on the day of vaccination. This clonotype was sampled from a man in his fifties or sixties who received an inactivated influenza vaccine. Donor details come from another sample of the same person, matched by shared clones.

The nucleotide sequence is given as TGTGCCAGCAGCTTTCCCCTGGCTAGCGGGACCTACGAGCAGTACTTC. Translation gives CASSFPLASGTYEQYF. The rearranged segments are TRBV7-9 and TRBJ2-7, and 9 bases in between align with TRBD2. V is trimmed back by 3 bases and J by 2 bases, and the junction contains 8 bases that no gene match accounts for. The germline V gene (reference sequence) yields SEHNR for CDR1 and FQNEAQ for CDR2. The CDR3, cysteine through phenylalanine, is 16 amino acids long. Only the CDR3 DNA is retained, 48 bases long and in frame from the first base.